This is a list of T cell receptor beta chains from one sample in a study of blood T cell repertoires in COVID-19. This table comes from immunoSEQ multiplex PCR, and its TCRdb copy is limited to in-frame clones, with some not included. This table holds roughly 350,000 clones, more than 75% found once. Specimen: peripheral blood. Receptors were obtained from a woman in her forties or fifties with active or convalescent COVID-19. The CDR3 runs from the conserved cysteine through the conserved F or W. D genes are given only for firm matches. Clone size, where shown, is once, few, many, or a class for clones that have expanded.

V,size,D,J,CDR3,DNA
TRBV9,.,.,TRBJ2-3,CASSLRTSTDTQYF,TGTGCCAGCAGCCTCAGGACTAGCACAGATACGCAGTATTTT
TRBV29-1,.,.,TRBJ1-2,CSVATQGFSAYGYTF,TGCAGCGTAGCTACCCAGGGGTTTTCGGCTTATGGCTACACCTTC
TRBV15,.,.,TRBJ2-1,CATSIGGVKSYNEQFF,TGTGCCACCAGCATTGGAGGGGTAAAGTCCTACAATGAGCAGTTCTTC
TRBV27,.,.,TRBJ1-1,CASSTGAATEAFF,TGTGCCAGCAGTACTGGGGCGGCCACTGAAGCTTTCTTT
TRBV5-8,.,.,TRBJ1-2,CASSGRVAAVYGYTF,TGTGCCAGCAGCGGGAGGGTTGCGGCAGTCTATGGCTACACCTTC
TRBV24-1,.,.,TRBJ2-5,CATSEGRGRYYF,TGTGCCACCAGTGAAGGCAGGGGCCGATATTACTTC
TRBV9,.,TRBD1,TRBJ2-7,CASSSGPGQGYEQYF,TGTGCCAGCAGCTCTGGCCCGGGACAGGGCTACGAGCAGTACTTC
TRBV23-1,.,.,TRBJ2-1,CASSQLPGLHYNEQFF,TGCGCCAGCAGTCAACTCCCGGGACTTCATTACAATGAGCAGTTCTTC
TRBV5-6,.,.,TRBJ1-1,CASSPGWGDTEAFF,TGTGCCAGCAGTCCCGGGTGGGGGGACACTGAAGCTTTCTTT
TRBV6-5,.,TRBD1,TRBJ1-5,CASSYSGQGNQPQHF,TGTGCCAGCAGTTACTCGGGACAGGGAAATCAGCCCCAGCATTTT
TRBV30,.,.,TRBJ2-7,CASTGLTPLSYEQYF,TGTGCCTCCACAGGGCTCACTCCCCTTTCCTACGAGCAGTACTTC
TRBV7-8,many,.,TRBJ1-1,CASSLGANTEAFF,TGTGCCAGCAGCTTAGGGGCAAACACTGAAGCTTTCTTT
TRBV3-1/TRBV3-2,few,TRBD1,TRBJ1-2,CASREQGTNYGYTF,TGTGCCAGCAGGGAACAGGGGACTAACTATGGCTACACCTTC
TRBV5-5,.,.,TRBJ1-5,CASSMRGGRLLQPQHF,TGTGCCAGCAGCATGCGGGGGGGCAGGTTACTTCAGCCCCAGCATTTT
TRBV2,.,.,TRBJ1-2,CASSESSNYGYTF,TGTGCCAGCAGTGAATCGTCTAACTATGGCTACACCTTC
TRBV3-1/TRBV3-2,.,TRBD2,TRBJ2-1,CASSQVRLAAYNEQFF,TGTGCCAGCAGCCAAGTTAGGCTAGCGGCCTACAATGAGCAGTTCTTC
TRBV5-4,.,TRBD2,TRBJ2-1,CASSLEGGPHNEQFF,TGTGCCAGCAGCTTGGAGGGAGGGCCCCACAATGAGCAGTTCTTC
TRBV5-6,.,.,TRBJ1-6,CASSPVRGSGSLHF,TGTGCCAGCAGCCCCGTTAGGGGCAGCGGGTCCCTCCACTTT
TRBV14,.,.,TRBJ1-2,CASSQDTGRYGYTF,TGTGCCAGCAGCCAAGATACAGGCCGCTATGGCTACACCTTC
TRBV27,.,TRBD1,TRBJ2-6,CASSAHLDRERDFGANVLTF,TGTGCCAGCAGTGCACACCTGGACAGGGAAAGGGACTTTGGGGCCAACGTCCTGACTTTC
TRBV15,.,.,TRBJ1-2,CATSRPTGHANYGYTF,TGTGCCACCAGCAGACCGACGGGACATGCTAACTATGGCTACACCTTC
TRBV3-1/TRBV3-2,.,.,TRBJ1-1,CASSQDSVFRSEAFF,TGTGCCAGCAGCCAAGATTCCGTTTTTCGGTCTGAAGCTTTCTTT
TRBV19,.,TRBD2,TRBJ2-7,CASSLGLAEEYEQYF,TGTGCCAGTAGCTTGGGACTAGCGGAGGAATACGAGCAGTACTTC
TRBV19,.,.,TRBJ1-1,CASSTQHNTEAFF,TGTGCCAGTAGTACGCAACATAACACTGAAGCTTTCTTT
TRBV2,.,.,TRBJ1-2,CASRENRDFNYGYTF,TGTGCCAGCAGGGAAAACAGGGATTTTAACTATGGCTACACCTTC
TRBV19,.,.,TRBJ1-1,CASSIRRGGRTSDTEAFF,TGTGCCAGTAGTATTCGGCGGGGGGGGCGCACGTCGGACACTGAAGCTTTCTTT